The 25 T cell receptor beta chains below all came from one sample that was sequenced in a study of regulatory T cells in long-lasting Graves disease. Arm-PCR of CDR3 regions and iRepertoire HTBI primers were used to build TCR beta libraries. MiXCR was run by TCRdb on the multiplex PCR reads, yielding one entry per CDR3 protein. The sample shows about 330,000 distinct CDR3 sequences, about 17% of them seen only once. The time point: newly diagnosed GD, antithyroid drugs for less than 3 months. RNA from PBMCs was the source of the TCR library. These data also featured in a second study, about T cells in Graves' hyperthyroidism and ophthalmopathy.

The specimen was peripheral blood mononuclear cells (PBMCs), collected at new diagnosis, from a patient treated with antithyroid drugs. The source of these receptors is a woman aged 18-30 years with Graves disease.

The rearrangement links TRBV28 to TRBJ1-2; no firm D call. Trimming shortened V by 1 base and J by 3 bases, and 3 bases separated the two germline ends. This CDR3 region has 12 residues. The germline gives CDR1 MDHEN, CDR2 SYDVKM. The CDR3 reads CASSLSDYGYTF. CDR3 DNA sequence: TGTGCCAGCAGTTTATCCGACTATGGCTACACCTTC.

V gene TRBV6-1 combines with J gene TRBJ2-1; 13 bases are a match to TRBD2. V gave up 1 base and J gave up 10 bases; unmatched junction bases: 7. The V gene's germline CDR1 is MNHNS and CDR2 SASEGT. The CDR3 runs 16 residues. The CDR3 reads CASSEVRTSGSGEQFF. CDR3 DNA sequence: TGTGCCAGCAGTGAAGTTAGGACTAGCGGGAGCGGGGAGCAGTTCTTC.

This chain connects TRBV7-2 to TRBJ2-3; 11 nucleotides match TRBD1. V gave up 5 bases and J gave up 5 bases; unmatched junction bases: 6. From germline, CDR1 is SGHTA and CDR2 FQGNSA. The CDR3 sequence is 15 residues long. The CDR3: CASSQGQGARDTQYF. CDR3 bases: TGTGCCAGCAGCCAAGGACAGGGGGCAAGAGATACGCAGTATTTT.

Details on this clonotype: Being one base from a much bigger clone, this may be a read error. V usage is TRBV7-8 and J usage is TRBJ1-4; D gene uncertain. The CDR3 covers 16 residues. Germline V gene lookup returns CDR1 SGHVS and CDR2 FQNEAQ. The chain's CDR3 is CTSSLGFRGANEKLFF. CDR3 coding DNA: TGTACCAGCAGCTTAGGGTTCCGGGGAGCTAATGAAAAACTGTTTTTT.

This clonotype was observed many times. The CDR3 here is CASSPQGFTEAFF. Written as DNA, the CDR3 is TGTGCCAGCTCACCCCAAGGATTCACTGAAGCTTTCTTT. V usage is TRBV18 and J usage is TRBJ1-1; D is unresolved. Germline V gene data show CDR1 as KGHSH and CDR2 as LQKENI. The V and J ends lost 3 bases and 4 bases respectively, with 9 bases between them. CDR3 size: 13 residues.

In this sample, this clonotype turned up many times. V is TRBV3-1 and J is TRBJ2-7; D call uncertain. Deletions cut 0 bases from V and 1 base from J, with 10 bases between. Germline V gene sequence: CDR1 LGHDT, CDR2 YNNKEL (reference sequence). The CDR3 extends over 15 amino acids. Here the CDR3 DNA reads TGTGCCAGCAGCCAAGAAGGCAGGATGTCCTACGAGCAGTACTTC. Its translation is CASSQEGRMSYEQYF.

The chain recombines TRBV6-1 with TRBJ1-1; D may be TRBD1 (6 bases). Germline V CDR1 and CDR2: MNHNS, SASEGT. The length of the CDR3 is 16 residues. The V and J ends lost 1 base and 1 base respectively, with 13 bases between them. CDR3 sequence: CASSEGVGGRNTEAFF. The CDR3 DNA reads TGTGCCAGCAGTGAAGGGGTCGGGGGCAGGAACACTGAAGCTTTCTTT.

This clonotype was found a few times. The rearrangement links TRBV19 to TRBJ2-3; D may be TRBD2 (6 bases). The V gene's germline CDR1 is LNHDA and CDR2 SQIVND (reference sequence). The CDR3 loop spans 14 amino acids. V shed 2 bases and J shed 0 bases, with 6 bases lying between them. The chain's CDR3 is CASSISGSTDTQYF. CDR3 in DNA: TGTGCCAGTAGTATAAGCGGGAGCACAGATACGCAGTATTTT.

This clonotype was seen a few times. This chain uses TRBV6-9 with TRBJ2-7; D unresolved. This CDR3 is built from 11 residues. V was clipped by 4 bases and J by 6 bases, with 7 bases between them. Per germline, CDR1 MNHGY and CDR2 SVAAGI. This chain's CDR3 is CASSSHSEQYF. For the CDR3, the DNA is TGTGCCAGCAGTTCCCATAGCGAGCAGTACTTC.

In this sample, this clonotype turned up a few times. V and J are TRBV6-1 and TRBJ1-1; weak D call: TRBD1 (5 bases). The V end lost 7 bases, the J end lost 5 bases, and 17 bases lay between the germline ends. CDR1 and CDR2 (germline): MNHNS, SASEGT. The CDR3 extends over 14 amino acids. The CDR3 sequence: CASTARGGSTEAFF. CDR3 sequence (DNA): TGTGCCAGCACCGCCCGGGGGGGTTCGACTGAAGCTTTCTTT.

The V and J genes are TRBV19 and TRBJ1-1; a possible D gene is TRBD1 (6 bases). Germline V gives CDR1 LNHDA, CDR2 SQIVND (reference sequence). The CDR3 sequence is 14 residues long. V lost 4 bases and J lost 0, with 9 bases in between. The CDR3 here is CASSRRGMNTEAFF. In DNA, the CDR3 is TGTGCCAGTAGTAGGAGGGGGATGAACACTGAAGCTTTCTTT.

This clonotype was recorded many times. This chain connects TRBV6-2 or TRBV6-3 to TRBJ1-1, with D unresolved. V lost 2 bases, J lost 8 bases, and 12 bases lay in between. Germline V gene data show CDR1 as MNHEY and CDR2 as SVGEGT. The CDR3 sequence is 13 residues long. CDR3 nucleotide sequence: TGTGCCAGCAGTTACCCCTCCACCCAAGAAGCTTTCTTT. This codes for CASSYPSTQEAFF.

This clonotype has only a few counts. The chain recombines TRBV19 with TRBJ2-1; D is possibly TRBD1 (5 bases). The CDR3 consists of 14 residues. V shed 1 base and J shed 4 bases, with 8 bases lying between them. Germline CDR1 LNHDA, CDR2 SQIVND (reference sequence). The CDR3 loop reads CASSIVGAYNEQFF. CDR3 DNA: TGTGCCAGTAGTATAGTAGGGGCTTACAATGAGCAGTTCTTC.

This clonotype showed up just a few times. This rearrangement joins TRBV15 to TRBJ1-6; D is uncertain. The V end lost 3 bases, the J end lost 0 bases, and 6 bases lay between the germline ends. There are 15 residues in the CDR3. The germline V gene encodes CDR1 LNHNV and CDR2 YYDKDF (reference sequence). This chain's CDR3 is CATSRASSYNSPLHF. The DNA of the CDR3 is TGTGCCACCAGCAGGGCCAGCTCCTATAATTCACCCCTCCACTTT. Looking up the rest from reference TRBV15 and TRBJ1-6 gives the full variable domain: DAMVIQNPRYQVTQFGKPVTLSCSQTLNHNVMYWYQQKSSQAPKLLFHYYDKDFNNEADTPDNFQSRRPNTSFCFLDIRSPGLGDTAMYLCATSRASSYNSPLHFGNGTRLTVT.

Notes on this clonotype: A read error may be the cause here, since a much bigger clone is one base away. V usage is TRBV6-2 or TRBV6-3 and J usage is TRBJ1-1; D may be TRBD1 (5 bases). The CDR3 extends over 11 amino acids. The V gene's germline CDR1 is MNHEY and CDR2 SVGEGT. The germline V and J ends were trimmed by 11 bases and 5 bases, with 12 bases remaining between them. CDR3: CACIQATEAFF. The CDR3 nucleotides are TGTGCCTGTATACAGGCAACTGAAGCTTTCTTT.

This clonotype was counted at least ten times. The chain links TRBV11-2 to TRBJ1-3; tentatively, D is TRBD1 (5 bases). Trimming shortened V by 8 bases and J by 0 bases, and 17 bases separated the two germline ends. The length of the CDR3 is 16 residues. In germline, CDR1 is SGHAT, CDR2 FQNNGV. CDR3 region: CASRGVKKGSGNTIYF. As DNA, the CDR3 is TGTGCCAGCCGGGGGGTTAAGAAGGGCTCTGGAAACACCATATATTTT.

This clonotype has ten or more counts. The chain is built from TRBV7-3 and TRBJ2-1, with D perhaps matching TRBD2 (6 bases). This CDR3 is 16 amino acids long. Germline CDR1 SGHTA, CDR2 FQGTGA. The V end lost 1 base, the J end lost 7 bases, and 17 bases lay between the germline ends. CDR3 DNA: TGTGCCAGCAGCTTAAGTCCGGAAACTGGGAGGAATGAGCAGTTCTTC. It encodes CASSLSPETGRNEQFF.

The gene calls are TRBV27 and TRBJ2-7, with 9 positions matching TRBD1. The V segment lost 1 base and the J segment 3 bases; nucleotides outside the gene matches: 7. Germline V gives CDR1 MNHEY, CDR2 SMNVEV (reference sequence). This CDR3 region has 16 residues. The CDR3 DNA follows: TGTGCCAGCAGTTTATTCGTGGGACAGGGATTCTACGAGCAGTACTTC. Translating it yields CASSLFVGQGFYEQYF.

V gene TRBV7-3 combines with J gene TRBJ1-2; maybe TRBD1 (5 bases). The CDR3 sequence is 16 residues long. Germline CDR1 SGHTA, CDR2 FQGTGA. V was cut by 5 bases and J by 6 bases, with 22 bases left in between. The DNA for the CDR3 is TGTGCCAGCAGCCACCAGCCCGCCAGGGTAAAAAATGGCTACACCTTC. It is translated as CASSHQPARVKNGYTF.

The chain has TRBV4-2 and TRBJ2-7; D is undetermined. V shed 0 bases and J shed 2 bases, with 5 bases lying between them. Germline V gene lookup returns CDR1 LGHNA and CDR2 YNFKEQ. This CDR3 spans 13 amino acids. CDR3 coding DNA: TGTGCCAGCAGCCAAGAATCACCCTACGAGCAGTACTTC. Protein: CASSQESPYEQYF.

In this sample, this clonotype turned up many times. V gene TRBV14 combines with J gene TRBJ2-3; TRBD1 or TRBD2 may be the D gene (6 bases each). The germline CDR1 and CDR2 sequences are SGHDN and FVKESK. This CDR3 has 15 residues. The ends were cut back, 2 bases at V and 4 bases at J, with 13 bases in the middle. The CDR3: CASSQSWGAADTQYF. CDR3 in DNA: TGTGCCAGCAGCCAATCCTGGGGGGCCGCAGATACGCAGTATTTT.

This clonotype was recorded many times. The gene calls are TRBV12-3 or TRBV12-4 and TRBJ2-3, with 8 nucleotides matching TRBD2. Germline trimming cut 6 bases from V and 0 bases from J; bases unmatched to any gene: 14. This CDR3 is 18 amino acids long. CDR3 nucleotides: TGTGCCAGCAGCCGTCAGAGCGGGGGATACCCTAGCACAGATACGCAGTATTTT. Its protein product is CASSRQSGGYPSTDTQYF.

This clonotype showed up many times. In DNA, the CDR3 is TGTGCCAGCAGTCTTCCGGGGGGGGGCTCAGATACGCAGTATTTT. Encoded protein: CASSLPGGGSDTQYF. The rearrangement uses TRBV28 and TRBJ2-3; 8 bases fit TRBD2. CDR1 is MDHEN and CDR2 is SYDVKM in the germline V gene. V shed 5 bases and J 4 bases; nucleotides not matched to a gene: 8. CDR3 length: 15 residues.

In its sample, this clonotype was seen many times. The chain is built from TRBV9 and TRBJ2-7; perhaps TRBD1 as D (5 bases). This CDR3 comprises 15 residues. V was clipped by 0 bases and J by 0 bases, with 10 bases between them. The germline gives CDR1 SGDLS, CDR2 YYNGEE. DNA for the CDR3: TGTGCCAGCAGCGTAGGAACCCAGGGCTCCTACGAGCAGTACTTC. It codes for CASSVGTQGSYEQYF.

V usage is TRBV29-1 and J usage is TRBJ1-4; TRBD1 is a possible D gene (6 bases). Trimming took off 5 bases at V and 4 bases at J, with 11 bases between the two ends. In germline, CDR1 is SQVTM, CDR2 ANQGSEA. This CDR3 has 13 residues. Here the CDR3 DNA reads TGCAGCGTTTTACCGGACAGTAATGAAAAACTGTTTTTT. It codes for CSVLPDSNEKLFF.